Listed below are T cell receptor beta chains from one sample, sequenced in a study of monozygotic twins with inflammatory bowel disease. TCRdb re-called the 5' RACE reads; one entry per CDR3 protein, DNA not given. The sample spans approximately 210,000 distinct CDR3 sequences; the ten largest clones claim 7.5% to 9.5%. The sequenced sample was blood. These receptors were taken from a human donor with ulcerative colitis or Crohn's disease, or a healthy co-twin of an affected twin (not recorded which). Both conserved end residues are part of each CDR3. Fields, in order: J gene, V gene, CDR3 protein.

J: TRBJ1-4; V: TRBV20-1; CDR3: CSAQRTGKDEKLFF
J: TRBJ2-2; V: TRBV20-1; CDR3: CSASFGGGGELFF
J: TRBJ1-2; V: TRBV20-1; CDR3: CSARVQDYGYTF
J: TRBJ1-2; V: TRBV28; CDR3: CASSRGYSTELYGYTF
J: TRBJ2-7; V: TRBV20-1; CDR3: CSARGLPSGGYEQYF
J: TRBJ2-5; V: TRBV28; CDR3: CASSPFIRSETQYF
J: TRBJ1-6; V: TRBV4-1; CDR3: CASGPDLLRDKAPLHF
J: TRBJ1-2; V: TRBV12-3/TRBV12-4; CDR3: CASSFFQGPYGYTF
J: TRBJ1-2; V: TRBV19; CDR3: CASSVGTGNYGYTF
J: TRBJ2-7; V: TRBV7-2; CDR3: CASSFYVDSYEQYF
J: TRBJ2-3; V: TRBV7-6; CDR3: CASSLAKGLAGADTQYF
J: TRBJ2-1; V: TRBV30; CDR3: CAWSLGANEQFF
J: TRBJ2-7; V: TRBV4-3; CDR3: CASSHDREGYEQYF
J: TRBJ2-2; V: TRBV19; CDR3: CASSEADTGELFF
J: TRBJ1-6; V: TRBV6-6; CDR3: CASSPTVLDSPLHF
J: TRBJ2-3; V: TRBV20-1; CDR3: CSARSRAGTDTQYF
J: TRBJ2-7; V: TRBV4-2; CDR3: CASSQDTPGLAYEQYF
J: TRBJ2-1; V: TRBV27; CDR3: CASSLVGGSWYNEQFF
J: TRBJ2-5; V: TRBV5-1; CDR3: CASSSQGRETQYF
J: TRBJ2-7; V: TRBV3-1; CDR3: CASSLRSQSYEQYF
J: TRBJ1-1; V: TRBV4-1; CDR3: CASSLYDRENTEAFF
J: TRBJ2-2; V: TRBV7-9; CDR3: CASSTQATGELFF
J: TRBJ2-7; V: TRBV5-1; CDR3: CASSLVSDIPYEQYF